This T cell receptor (beta chain) was recovered during a study of blood T cell repertoires in COVID-19. This clone has just one count. The participants were between about 18 and 90 years old and came from 24 US areas. Participants reported their clinical history, and cohort assignment relied on those reports. Symptom resolution, clearance, or two negative PCRs marked the recovered donors of Cohort 3. Repertoires were generated with immunoSEQ multiplex PCR, while TCRdb's copy carries only in-frame clones and drops some. Of around 310,000 clones detected, around 89% appear once; the ten largest clones hold 9.5%. The TCR sequence derives from a woman between 40 and 55 years old who had recovered from COVID-19. The sample was PBMCs or T cells enriched from blood (not recorded which).

The CDR3 here is CASSPDRVIQYF. CDR3 in DNA: TGTGCCAGTAGTCCCGACAGGGTCATTCAGTACTTC. The chain carries TRBV19 and TRBJ2-4; 7 bases align to TRBD1. There are 12 residues in the CDR3. Per germline, CDR1 LNHDA and CDR2 SQIVND (reference sequence). Germline trimming cut 5 bases from V and 9 bases from J; bases unmatched to any gene: 4.